This T cell receptor beta chain comes out of a study of CD8 T cells in ankylosing spondylitis. On this clonotype itself: Antigen specificity is unknown.

Study outcomes and limitations: Within matched ankylosing spondylitis synovial fluid, disease-linked clones were reportedly significantly enriched.

TCRdb called the 5' RACE reads again in MiXCR, with one record for every CDR3 protein. The sample contains 250,000 to 350,000 distinct CDR3 sequences, 20% of which appear only once. The source is a female donor with ankylosing spondylitis or in good health (not recorded which). The sample consisted of blood, either unsorted or a sorted T cell fraction (not recorded which).

CDR3 bases: TGTGCCAGCAGCCCCATCGCCGGGGAGCTGTTTTTT. Amino acids: CASSPIAGELFF. J is TRBJ2-2 and V is TRBV7-3; D is undetermined. Per germline, CDR1 SGHTA and CDR2 FQGTGA. The CDR3 loop spans 12 amino acids. Trimming pared 5 bases from V and 6 bases from J, leaving 7 bases between.